This TCR beta chain came from a study of long-term antiretroviral therapy in people with HIV (dated by TCRdb to 2022 to 2024). Some background on the complete study: The earliest samples were collected approximately a decade before the 2015 WHO recommendation for immediate ART, a period when ART was typically delayed until CD4 counts fell. Whether ART initiation and durable HIV suppression were associated with changes in peripheral blood TRB repertoire composition and diversity was tested in a retrospective serial study. From some 27 adults with confirmed HIV infection, the cohort provided fewer than 200 cryopreserved PBMC samples, gathered serially across a mean of around six years (range 1-12). Among the 30 or so participants with HIV, about 11 were female. No cross-contamination during QIAcube processing turned up in test extractions that ran a monoclonal T-cell line alongside 25 to 35 polyclonal samples.

On this clone itself: Its antigen remains unidentified. Nothing much larger sits one base from this clone, and base qualities are not available.

A distance of 21 bases separates the germline ends of V and J, which lose 5 bases and 4 bases respectively. The germline V gene specifies SGHAT as CDR1 and FQNNGV as CDR2. The CDR3 sequence holds 16 residues, the cysteine and phenylalanine included. Of all the DNA, just the CDR3 is kept, 48 bases in frame from base 1. Inclusion was restricted to participants for whom at least one PBMC sample before ART initiation and at least two post-ART samples were available. Treatment was received in the United States of America by all participants with HIV. Before DNA extraction, cryopreserved samples of 1-10 million PBMC were thawed and then washed. At the time of the earliest PBMC sample, participants with HIV were aged between about 20 and 54 years. PBMC samples from each participant spanned 1-4 timepoints before ART initiation and 2-8 timepoints after ART initiation, with a median of 7 samples. For every participant, serial HIV viral load, CD4+ T-cell count, ART history and demographic data were obtained. Using a Qiagen kit on a QIAcube, genomic DNA was extracted from unsorted PBMC, with samples processed in batches of 12.

Study-wide conclusions, independent of this receptor: No data were available on ART adherence, viral resistance or therapy changes, limiting inferences about post-ART repertoire changes. Owing to limited PBMC availability, only the TCR beta chain was sequenced, without alpha chain pairing. Starting ART was linked to a significant rise in TRB diversity, yet even after long-term ART the diversity remained significantly lower than in transplant donor controls. Compared with controls, HIV repertoires had narrower CDR3 length ranges, and the network structure pointed to an antigen-experienced repertoire that shifted only slightly toward naive after ART. At every time point, the repertoire was dominated by expanded TRB clones first identified before ART initiation, although this dominance fluctuated and, in many PLHIV, declined after ART. The samples span the years 2004 to 2017, and the ART regimens used may be less effective than current regimens. Because pre-ART samples had limited cell numbers, unsorted PBMC were profiled rather than sorted CD4+ and CD8+ T cells.

The immunoSEQ hsTCRB v3.0 assay was used at survey level resolution to sequence the TRB variable region. The target sequencing depth for TRB was roughly 35,000-50,000 T-cell genomes per sample. An Illumina MiSeq with a v3 150-cycle kit was used to sequence the pooled TRB libraries. In the authors' own workflow: Analysis of repertoires was carried out in R inside a reproducible Nextflow workflow spanning QC, data transformation and analysis. LymphoSeq2, an R package for AIRR-Seq data exploration, was used to implement custom analyses. A few samples yielding fewer than 5000 total TRB sequences were excluded, leaving approximately 200 analyzed HIV repertoires. Among the 188 retained HIV repertoires, some 60 were collected before ART initiation and 120 to 130 were collected after ART initiation. Repertoires were downsampled to 5000 TRB nucleotide sequences, with summary statistics averaged over 100 downsampling iterations. Only TRB sequences with CDR3 regions of at least seven amino acids were retained for analysis. Diversity was measured with a Shannon entropy-derived clonality score and the Gini coefficient. In the repertoire networks, any two of the top 5000 CDR3 amino acid sequences were linked whenever the two sequences differed by an edit distance of one. For TRB CDR3 amino acid sequences, GLIPH2 was used to predict antigen specificity groups and MHC restriction. To flag known CMV, EBV, HIV or tissue antigen associations, CDR3 amino acid sequences were matched against VDJdb and McPAS-TCR. Pre-ART, post-ART and control groups were compared with Wilcoxon signed-rank tests and Holm-Bonferroni correction. The table was pulled from immuneACCESS by TCRdb, which kept in-frame rearrangements only. Such tables lose some clones; where checked, under half of the loss comes from unresolved V genes, and the rest has no known cause. Clone size and the V and J calls come from that table; the DNA yielded D and trimming. The sample records roughly 31,000 clones, more than 85% of which are singletons. The top ten constitute almost 7.5% of the sample.

The source material was unsorted PBMCs, sampled about 5 years before starting antiretroviral therapy. The receptor's source is a man in his forties or fifties with HIV. Recombination joined TRBV11-2 with TRBJ2-7; TRBD2 is perhaps the D gene, given 5 matching bases. The CDR3 corresponds to CASSPNEGSEEYEQYF. The nucleotides are TGTGCCAGCAGCCCGAACGAGGGTTCGGAGGAGTACGAGCAGTACTTC.